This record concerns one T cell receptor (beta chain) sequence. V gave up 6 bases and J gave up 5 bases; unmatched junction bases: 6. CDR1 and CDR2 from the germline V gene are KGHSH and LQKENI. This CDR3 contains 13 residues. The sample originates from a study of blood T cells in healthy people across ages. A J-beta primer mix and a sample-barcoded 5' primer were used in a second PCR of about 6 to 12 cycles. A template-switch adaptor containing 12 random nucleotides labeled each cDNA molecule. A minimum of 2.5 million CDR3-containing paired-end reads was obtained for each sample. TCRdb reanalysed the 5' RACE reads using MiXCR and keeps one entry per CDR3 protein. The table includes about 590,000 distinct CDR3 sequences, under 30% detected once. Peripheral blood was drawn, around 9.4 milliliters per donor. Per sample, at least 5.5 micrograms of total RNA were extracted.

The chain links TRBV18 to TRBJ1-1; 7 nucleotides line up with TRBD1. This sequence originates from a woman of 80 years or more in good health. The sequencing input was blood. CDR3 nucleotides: TGTGCCAGCTCCGGGACAGCAAGAACTGAAGCTTTCTTT. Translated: CASSGTARTEAFF.